Presented here are 26 T cell receptor beta chains from one specimen sequenced in a study of T cells in Graves' hyperthyroidism and ophthalmopathy. RNA transcripts provided the source from which TCR beta CDR3 regions were amplified. Using the HTBI primer set, a first-round RT-PCR was run on the TCR CDR3. Each CDR3 protein is one row after TCRdb ran MiXCR on the multiplex PCR reads. The table shows more than 650,000 distinct CDR3 sequences, with about 14% occurring only once. The sequenced sample consisted of blood. The receptors were gathered from a woman younger than 35 with Graves' hyperthyroidism.

This clonotype was detected only a few times. The chain links TRBV15 to TRBJ2-7, with 12 bases that match TRBD1. V was clipped by 0 bases and J by 8 bases; unmatched bases: 11. The CDR3 covers 17 residues. Looked up from germline, CDR1 is LNHNV and CDR2 is YYDKDF (reference sequence). CDR3 sequence (DNA): TGTGCCACCAGCAGAGACATCGCCGGGACAGGGGGCGTCAAGCAGTACTTC. Translating it yields CATSRDIAGTGGVKQYF.

This clonotype was found many times. The V and J genes are TRBV27 and TRBJ2-7, with TRBD2 matching 16 bases. The length of the CDR3 is 16 residues. Unmatched junction bases numbered 5, after V lost 5 bases and J lost 4 bases. The germline gives CDR1 MNHEY, CDR2 SMNVEV (reference sequence). In DNA, the CDR3 is TGTGCCAGCAGTCCACCGGGACTAGCGGGAGGGTACGAGCAGTACTTC. This gives the protein CASSPPGLAGGYEQYF.

This clonotype was recorded at least ten times. The genes are TRBV20-1 and TRBJ2-7; 8 nucleotides line up with TRBD2. This CDR3 is built from 16 residues. The germline gives CDR1 DFQATT, CDR2 SNEGSKA (reference sequence). After removal of 6 bases from V and 6 bases from J, the junction contained 19 bases not matched to a gene. The CDR3 region is CSARGEAGGVVGEQYF. The CDR3, as DNA: TGCAGTGCCCGGGGGGAGGCGGGAGGTGTCGTGGGCGAGCAGTACTTC.

This chain uses TRBV12-5 with TRBJ2-1, with D perhaps TRBD1 or TRBD2 (5 bases each). The V and J ends lost 6 bases and 7 bases respectively, with 10 bases between them. CDR3 length equals 12 residues. The V gene's germline CDR1 is LGHNT and CDR2 FRNRAP. The CDR3 is CASGDEGNEQFF. The CDR3 DNA follows: TGTGCTAGTGGGGACGAGGGGAATGAGCAGTTCTTC. The full variable domain, completed using reference TRBV12-5 and TRBJ2-1, is DARVTQTPRHKVTEMGQEVTMRCQPILGHNTVFWYRQTMMQGLELLAYFRNRAPLDDSGMPKDRFSAEMPDATLATLKIQPSEPRDSAVYFCASGDEGNEQFFGPGTRLTVL.

Comment on this clonotype: At one end the junction does not follow the germline gene, possibly because of a read error. This chain joins TRBV6-5 and TRBJ2-5, with D possibly being TRBD2 (5 bases). The CDR3 loop spans 14 amino acids. Looked up from germline, CDR1 is MNHEY and CDR2 is SVGAGI. The CDR3 sequence: CASSYLAGQETQHF. DNA for the CDR3: TGTGCCAGCAGTTACCTTGCGGGTCAAGAGACCCAGCACTTC.

The chain employs TRBV6-2 or TRBV6-3 and TRBJ1-2, with 7 nucleotides matching TRBD1. Germline CDR1 reads MNHEY; CDR2 reads SVGEGT. V trimming: 2 bases; J trimming: 3 bases; junction bases outside the gene matches: 12. The CDR3 covers 17 residues. The CDR3 DNA reads TGTGCCAGCAGTTACACCCATTGGGACAGCGGATACTATGGCTACACCTTC. Translated, it gives CASSYTHWDSGYYGYTF.

This clonotype was seen at least ten times. The rearrangement uses TRBV28 and TRBJ2-2; D is possibly TRBD2 (5 bases). The V end lost 6 bases, the J end lost 7 bases, and 12 bases lay between the germline ends. CDR3 length equals 13 residues. Per germline, CDR1 MDHEN and CDR2 SYDVKM. The CDR3 loop is CASRRTRGGELFF. The CDR3 nucleotides are TGTGCCAGCAGGCGCACCCGGGGCGGGGAGCTGTTTTTT.

This clonotype was counted ten times or more. The chain carries TRBV30 and TRBJ2-7; D possibly uses TRBD1 or TRBD2 (5 bases each). V was trimmed by 5 bases and J by 3 bases, leaving 20 bases between them. Germline values: CDR1 GTSNPN, CDR2 SVGIG (reference sequence). The CDR3 covers 15 residues. The CDR3 reads CAWGTEGRPFYEQYF. The DNA for the CDR3 is TGTGCCTGGGGGACCGAGGGACGGCCCTTCTACGAGCAGTACTTC. Together with reference TRBV30 and TRBJ2-7, the CDR3 gives the full variable domain: SQTIHQWPATLVQPVGSPLSLECTVEGTSNPNLYWYRQAAGRGLQLLFYSVGIGQISSEVPQNLSASRPQDRQFILSSKKLLLSDSGFYLCAWGTEGRPFYEQYFGPGTRLTVT.

At least ten counts were recorded for this clonotype. This sequence joins TRBV6-5 and TRBJ1-5; TRBD1 matches 7 bases. Trimming removed 0 bases from V and 5 bases from J; junction bases left unmatched: 10. The CDR3 runs 17 residues. The germline gives CDR1 MNHEY, CDR2 SVGAGI. CDR3 residues: CASSYSTPTGRDQPQHF. The CDR3 DNA follows: TGTGCCAGCAGTTACTCGACCCCGACAGGGAGAGATCAGCCCCAGCATTTT.

This clonotype was counted ten times or more. The rearrangement links TRBV27 to TRBJ2-1; D not certain. CDR1 is MNHEY, CDR2 SMNVEV, per germline (reference sequence). This CDR3 spans 13 amino acids. V was trimmed by 2 bases and J by 3 bases, leaving 5 bases between them. The CDR3 protein is CASSLAVYNEQFF. DNA of the CDR3: TGTGCCAGCAGTTTAGCTGTCTACAATGAGCAGTTCTTC.

The chain is built from TRBV6-1 and TRBJ2-1; tentatively, D is TRBD2 (5 bases). There are 18 residues in the CDR3. CDR1 MNHNS and CDR2 SASEGT come from the germline V gene. V lost 0 bases and J 0 bases, leaving 15 bases between the germline ends. CDR3 bases: TGTGCCAGCAGTGAAGCAAACGGAGGACCCAGCTCCTACAATGAGCAGTTCTTC. Its translation: CASSEANGGPSSYNEQFF.

The gene calls are TRBV5-1 and TRBJ2-4; D uncertain. Germline V gene sequence: CDR1 SGHRS, CDR2 YFSETQ. The ends were cut back, 0 bases at V and 9 bases at J, with 13 bases in the middle. The CDR3 covers 14 residues. This chain's CDR3 is CASSLGHASGIQYF. The CDR3 coding sequence is TGCGCCAGCAGCTTGGGACACGCATCCGGCATTCAGTACTTC.

There are many counts of this clonotype. The CDR3 loop is CSASRDRGNEQFF. CDR3 DNA sequence: TGCAGTGCTAGCCGGGACAGGGGGAATGAGCAGTTCTTC. This chain connects TRBV20-1 to TRBJ2-1, with TRBD1 matching over 11 bases. The CDR3 is 13 residues long. V lost 3 bases and J lost 7; bases outside the gene matches: 2. Germline-derived CDR1 and CDR2 are DFQATT and SNEGSKA (reference sequence).

This clonotype showed up many times. CDR3 in DNA: TGTGCCAGCAGGCAGGCGGGAGGGCCCAGGACCTACGAGCAGTACTTC. Translating it yields CASRQAGGPRTYEQYF. J is TRBJ2-7 and V is TRBV7-2, with 9 bases that match TRBD2. The ends lost 6 bases at V and 2 bases at J; junction bases unmatched: 11. From germline, CDR1 is SGHTA and CDR2 FQGNSA. The CDR3 consists of 16 residues.

This clonotype was recorded at least ten times. The chain carries TRBV6-1 and TRBJ1-2, with 8 bases fitting TRBD1. Germline V CDR1 and CDR2: MNHNS, SASEGT. J gave up 8 bases and V 6 bases, and 8 bases lay outside the gene matches. The CDR3 runs to 13 residues. In DNA, the CDR3 is TGTGCCAGCAGCAGGACAGGGACTATAGGCTACACCTTC. It is translated as CASSRTGTIGYTF.

This clonotype was seen ten or more times. The chain links TRBV30 to TRBJ2-1; maybe TRBD1 (6 bases). V lost 4 bases to trimming and J lost 6 bases, with 16 bases between them. The CDR3 length is 14 residues. Germline V gives CDR1 GTSNPN, CDR2 SVGIG (reference sequence). For the CDR3, the DNA is TGTGCCTGGAACACCGGGACAATATCCAATGAGCAGTTCTTC. Protein: CAWNTGTISNEQFF.

This clonotype was recorded at least ten times. The chain recombines TRBV28 with TRBJ2-7; 11 bases map to TRBD2. The germline gives CDR1 MDHEN, CDR2 SYDVKM. J lost 6 bases, V lost 6 bases, and 19 bases had no gene match. The CDR3 is made up of 18 amino acids. As DNA, the CDR3 is TGTGCCAGCAGCTTACTAGCGGGAGTGGATAATGTCGTCCCCGAGCAGTACTTC. Its translation is CASSLLAGVDNVVPEQYF.

This clonotype occurred a few times. The genes are TRBV20-1 and TRBJ2-7; D possibly matches TRBD1 or TRBD2 (7 bases each). Germline values: CDR1 DFQATT, CDR2 SNEGSKA (reference sequence). This CDR3 has 16 residues. The V gene lost 0 bases and the J gene lost 3 bases, with 18 bases spanning the gap. Here the CDR3 reads CSAREPGAGGDYEQYF. CDR3 nucleotides: TGCAGTGCTAGAGAACCCGGGGCAGGGGGGGACTACGAGCAGTACTTC.

This clonotype was detected ten times or more. The chain uses TRBV5-1 and TRBJ1-3; D not resolved. CDR1 and CDR2 (germline): SGHRS, YFSETQ. The ends were cut back, 7 bases at V and 0 bases at J, with 14 bases in the middle. The CDR3 length is 15 residues. The CDR3 DNA follows: TGCGCCAGCTCCAGGATGCCCCTCTCTGGAAACACCATATATTTT. Encoded protein: CASSRMPLSGNTIYF.

This chain uses TRBV4-3 with TRBJ1-2, with 7 positions matching TRBD1. Germline-derived CDR1 and CDR2 are LGHNA and YSLEER. The CDR3 is made up of 17 amino acids. Losses at the gene ends were 0 bases for V and 8 bases for J; bases not matched to a gene: 15. The CDR3 DNA sequence: TGCGCCAGCAGCCAAGAGCGGGGCACAGGGGTGGGGAGCGGCTACACCTTC. Translated, it gives CASSQERGTGVGSGYTF.

This clonotype came up many times. The chain is built from TRBV12-3 or TRBV12-4 and TRBJ2-4; TRBD1 matches at 9 bases. The CDR3 runs 14 residues. With 6 bases clipped from V and 7 bases from J, the junction kept 7 bases outside the gene matches. The CDR3 DNA follows: TGTGCCAGCAGCTACGGACAGGGGCCGAACATTCAGTACTTC. Translating gives CASSYGQGPNIQYF.

In this sample, this clonotype turned up many times. This chain uses TRBV2 with TRBJ2-1; 11 bases match TRBD2. After removal of 3 bases from V and 1 base from J, the junction contained 8 bases not matched to a gene. CDR1 is SNHLY, CDR2 FYNNEI, per germline. This CDR3 has 18 residues. Here the CDR3 DNA reads TGTGCCAGCAGTGATTTACTAGCGGGAGACCCTTCCTACAATGAGCAGTTCTTC. Its translation is CASSDLLAGDPSYNEQFF.

This clonotype was detected ten times or more. The chain recombines TRBV6-1 with TRBJ1-1; no clear D. Per the germline V gene, CDR1 is MNHNS and CDR2 is SASEGT. The CDR3 length is 15 residues. V was shortened by 5 bases and J by 4 bases, with 17 bases between the two germline ends. As DNA, the CDR3 is TGTGCCAGCAGTTATGGTGTGGGTTTGAGCACTGAAGCTTTCTTT. This gives the protein CASSYGVGLSTEAFF.

This clonotype has only a few counts. CDR3 nucleotides: TGCAGTGCTAGCGGGGGGGAGGTTACCTACGAGCAGTACTTC. Translated, it gives CSASGGEVTYEQYF. The V call is TRBV20-1, the J call TRBJ2-7; 8 bases match TRBD2. The CDR3 covers 14 residues. Germline-derived CDR1 and CDR2 are DFQATT and SNEGSKA (reference sequence). The V segment lost 3 bases and the J segment 2 bases; nucleotides outside the gene matches: 6.

The CDR3 protein is CASSLQRGSYNEQFF. The DNA for the CDR3 is TGTGCCAGCAGCTTACAGCGGGGCTCCTACAATGAGCAGTTCTTC. The rearrangement joins TRBV7-9 to TRBJ2-1; 7 nucleotides match TRBD2. V lost 2 bases and J lost 0; bases outside the gene matches: 1. CDR1 is SEHNR, CDR2 FQNEAQ, per germline (reference sequence). This CDR3 region has 15 residues.

Ten or more counts support this clonotype. The chain recombines TRBV3-1 with TRBJ1-1; weak D call: TRBD1 (6 bases). This CDR3 has 14 residues. Germline CDR1 reads LGHDT; CDR2 reads YNNKEL (reference sequence). V was cut by 4 bases and J by 1 base, with 10 bases left in between. This chain's CDR3 is CASSRRGSNTEAFF. CDR3 bases: TGTGCCAGCAGCCGGAGGGGGTCGAACACTGAAGCTTTCTTT.